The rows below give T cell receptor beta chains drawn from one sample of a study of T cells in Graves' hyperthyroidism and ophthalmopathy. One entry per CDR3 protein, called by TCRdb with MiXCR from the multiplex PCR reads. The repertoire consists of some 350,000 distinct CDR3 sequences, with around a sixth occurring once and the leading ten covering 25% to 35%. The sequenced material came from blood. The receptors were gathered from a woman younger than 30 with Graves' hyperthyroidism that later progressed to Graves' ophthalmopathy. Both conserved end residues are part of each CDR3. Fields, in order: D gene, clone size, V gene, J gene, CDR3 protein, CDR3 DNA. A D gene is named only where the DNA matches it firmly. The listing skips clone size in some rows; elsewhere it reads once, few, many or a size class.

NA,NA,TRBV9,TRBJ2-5,CASSVFSGLQETQYF,TGTGCCAGCAGCGTATTTTCAGGCCTACAAGAGACCCAGTACTTC
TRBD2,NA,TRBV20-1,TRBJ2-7,CSARQREVFTYEQYF,TGCAGTGCTAGACAGCGGGAGGTTTTTACTTACGAGCAGTACTTC
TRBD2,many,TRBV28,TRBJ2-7,CASSLELAGAFRDEQYF,TGTGCCAGCAGTTTGGAACTAGCGGGAGCCTTTAGGGACGAGCAGTACTTC
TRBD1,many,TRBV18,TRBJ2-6,CASSPADRVISGANVLTF,TGTGCCAGCTCACCGGCTGACAGGGTGATATCTGGGGCCAACGTCCTGACTTTC
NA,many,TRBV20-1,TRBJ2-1,CSARGPLAVYEQFF,TGCAGTGCAAGGGGTCCCTTAGCGGTCTATGAGCAGTTCTTC
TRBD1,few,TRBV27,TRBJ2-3,CASSLSRTGGLTDTQYF,TGTGCCAGCAGTTTATCGAGGACAGGGGGCCTCACAGATACGCAGTATTTT
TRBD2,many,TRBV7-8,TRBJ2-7,CASSSRGASGRIEQYF,TGTGCCAGCAGCTCCCGAGGGGCTAGCGGGAGAATCGAGCAGTACTTC
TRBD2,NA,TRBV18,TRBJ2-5,CASSLTGTSGEYRLETQYF,TGTGCCAGCTCCCTGACCGGGACTAGCGGGGAATACAGATTGGAGACCCAGTACTTC
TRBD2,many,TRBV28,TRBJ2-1,CASSLGRSGRRNEQFF,TGTGCCAGCAGTTTAGGTCGGAGCGGGAGGAGGAATGAGCAGTTCTTC
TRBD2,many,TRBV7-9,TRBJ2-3,CASSTYGRESSTDTQYF,TGTGCCAGCAGCACATATGGGCGGGAGAGCAGCACAGATACGCAGTATTTT